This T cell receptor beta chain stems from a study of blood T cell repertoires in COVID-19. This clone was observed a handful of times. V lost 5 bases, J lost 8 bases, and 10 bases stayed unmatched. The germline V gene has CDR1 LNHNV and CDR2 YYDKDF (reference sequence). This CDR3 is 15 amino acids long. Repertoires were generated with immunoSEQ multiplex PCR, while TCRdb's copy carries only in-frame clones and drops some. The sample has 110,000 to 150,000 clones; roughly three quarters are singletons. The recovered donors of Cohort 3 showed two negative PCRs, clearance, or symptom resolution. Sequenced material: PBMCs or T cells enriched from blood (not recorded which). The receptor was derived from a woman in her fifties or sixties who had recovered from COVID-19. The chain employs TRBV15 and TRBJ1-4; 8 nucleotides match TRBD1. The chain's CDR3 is CATSLSIDRGEKLFF. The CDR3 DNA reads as TGTGCCACCAGCTTATCTATTGACAGGGGCGAAAAACTGTTTTTT.